This TCR beta chain was found in a study of T cells in Graves' hyperthyroidism and ophthalmopathy. Amplified TCR beta CDR3 regions came from RNA transcripts. First-round RT-PCR targeting the TCR CDR3 was performed with the HTBI primer set. In TCRdb, the multiplex PCR reads were re-called with MiXCR into one record per CDR3 protein. The sample consists of 500,000 or so distinct CDR3 sequences, roughly 18% of them appearing once. This clonotype was found a few times. The TCR originated in a woman aged 18-29 years with Graves' ophthalmopathy. The sample taken for sequencing was blood.

The CDR3 loop reads CSVEDRGGYTF. For the CDR3, the DNA is TGCAGCGTTGAAGATCGAGGTGGCTACACCTTC. The chain couples TRBV29-1 to TRBJ1-2; no definite D call. The V gene's germline CDR1 is SQVTM and CDR2 ANQGSEA. The CDR3 contains 11 residues. V gave up 0 bases and J gave up 7 bases, with 6 bases separating them.